The entry below gives a single T cell receptor beta chain sequence along with its context. Its antigen remains undetermined. At one end the junction does not follow the germline gene, possibly because of a read error. Within the sample, other DNA sequences also encode this same CDR3. From the germline V gene, CDR1 is SNHLY and CDR2 is FYNNEI. Its CDR3 holds 13 amino acids, cysteine through phenylalanine. CDR3 DNA only is kept here, 39 bases in frame from base 1. TCRbeta CDR3 regions were amplified from genomic DNA using the immunoSEQ Assay, a bias-controlled multiplex PCR. In the paper's pipeline: The number of nucleated cells in each sample was estimated from the amplification of reference gene primers within the assay. To quantify the absolute abundance of each unique TCRbeta CDR3 rearrangement, sequence reads were collapsed and filtered. Productive Simpson clonality was computed per sample as the square root of Simpson's diversity index over productive rearrangements. TCRdb provides this immuneACCESS table in a form limited to in-frame rearrangements. Some clones are lacking; in checked studies, under half of them reflect an unresolved V gene, and why the rest are absent is not known. The V and J calls and the clone size are those of that table, but D and trimming were determined from the DNA. The table for this sample lists tens of thousands of clones; approximately 80% of them were counted only once. The ten largest clones represent about 3% of the sample.

Whole blood was collected in K2EDTA tubes by collaborating institutions according to the institutions' own protocols. For TCRbeta analysis, collaborators shipped samples as frozen whole blood, isolated PBMCs, or DNA extracted from either of those sample types. The sample belongs to a study of blood T cell repertoires in COVID-19 (dated by TCRdb to about 2020). Looking at the study overall: Samples covering the acute and convalescent phases of COVID-19 were provided by collaborators in the United States, Italy and Spain. The material from the prospective study consisted of cDNA or gDNA derived from T cells, B-cell-depleted T cells, or PBMCs. Subjects who had been exposed to COVID-19, were actively infected with it, or had recovered from it provided the deeply sampled blood TCRbeta repertoires that made up the dataset. The repertoires were released in a freely available public database intended as a resource for research on the immune response to SARS-CoV-2. Samples were obtained from the ongoing ImmuneRACE study (first 160 participants) and from over 1,000 subjects provided by 6 global collaborators. Nearly every sample came with metadata listing a de-identified subject ID, COVID-19 status, age in years and sex. Where HLA class I and class II types were available, the types were taken from metadata supplied by the sample provider, not from assay-based typing. What the study reported, not specific to this receptor: The amount of clinical and demographic metadata varied by source and participant and was provided uncurated.

The TCR sequence derives from a man aged 45 to 65 with acute or convalescent COVID-19. Sequencing was done on a sample of peripheral blood. The chain is assembled from TRBV2 and TRBJ2-7, with an unclear D gene assignment. The DNA sequence follows: TGTGCCAGCAGCGAAGACCGTTATACTGAGCAGTACTTC. Its amino acids are CASSEDRYTEQYF.